A selection of T cell receptor beta chains follows, all from one sample in a study of blood T cells in healthy people across ages. TCRdb independently ran MiXCR on the 5' RACE reads; one entry per CDR3 protein. Of some 1,000,000 distinct CDR3 sequences in the sample, roughly 24% are singletons; the top ten hold around 0.7%. These same data were also listed under a study on T cells of mothers and their children.

The specimen was blood. The receptors shown here come from a girl aged 2-10 years in good health. CDR3s include the opening cysteine and the closing phenylalanine or tryptophan. A D gene is named only where the DNA matches it firmly. Some rows mark clone size as missing; the rest say once, few, many or name a class of expanded clone.

>TRBJ2-1|few|TRBV29-1|-
TGCAGCGTTGTTTATCCGGGCTACAATGAGCAGTTCTTC
CSVVYPGYNEQFF
>TRBJ2-7|many|TRBV6-4|-
TGTGCCAGCAGTGACTACCCCGAGGGCGAGCAGTACTTC
CASSDYPEGEQYF
>TRBJ1-1|few|TRBV25-1|-
TGTGCCAGCAGTGAATTAGGAGGATATACTGAAGCTTTCTTT
CASSELGGYTEAFF
>TRBJ2-5|-|TRBV5-1|-
TGCGCCAGCAGGCTTATTGGGCAAGAGACCCAGTACTTC
CASRLIGQETQYF
>TRBJ1-5|few|TRBV6-1|TRBD1
TGTGCCAGCAGTGGAATGACAGGGGGTCAGCCCCAGCATTTT
CASSGMTGGQPQHF
>TRBJ2-7|few|TRBV15|TRBD2
TGTGCCACCAGCACGGGACTAGCGGGGGGGTACGAGCAGTACTTC
CATSTGLAGGYEQYF
>TRBJ2-5|few|TRBV13|-
TGTGCCAGCAGCTTCAATCGGGAGACCCAGTACTTC
CASSFNRETQYF
>TRBJ1-6|-|TRBV27|-
TGTGCCAGCGGTTCGGGTACCCTCCACTTT
CASGSGTLHF
>TRBJ1-1|-|TRBV6-1|-
TGTGCCAGCAGTGAAGCTAACGCCCCAGGGGCTTTCTTT
CASSEANAPGAFF
>TRBJ2-1|-|TRBV5-1|TRBD2
TGCGCCAGCAGCCGCTTGCGGGCGGGGGGGAATGAGCAGTTCTTC
CASSRLRAGGNEQFF
>TRBJ2-3|few|TRBV7-2|-
TGTGCCAGCAGCCGGATGGATACGCAGTATTTT
CASSRMDTQYF
>TRBJ2-5|-|TRBV20-1|TRBD1
TGCAGTGCTAGAGCTCCAGGACAGGGAGAGACCCAGTACTTC
CSARAPGQGETQYF
>TRBJ2-3|-|TRBV5-1|-
TGCGCCAGCAGCACGGGGACGCTTAGATTGTCCGATACGCAGTATTTT
CASSTGTLRLSDTQYF
>TRBJ2-1|-|TRBV4-3|TRBD2
TGCGCCAGCAGCCGTGAGACTAGCGACAATGAGCAGTTCTTC
CASSRETSDNEQFF
>TRBJ2-5|few|TRBV28|TRBD2
TGTGCCAGCAGTTTCGCGACTAGCGGGGCGAAAGAGACCCAGTACTTC
CASSFATSGAKETQYF
>TRBJ1-4|-|TRBV3-1|-
TGTGCCAGCAGCCAATGGAGAGGGACTGCAACTAATGAAAAACTGTTTTTT
CASSQWRGTATNEKLFF
>TRBJ2-1|-|TRBV6-6|TRBD1
TGTGCCAGCAGTTACCCGGACAGGGGTTACAATGAGCAGTTCTTC
CASSYPDRGYNEQFF
>TRBJ2-1|few|TRBV7-9|-
TGTGCCAGCAGGGGATGGGGGAATGAGCAGTTCTTC
CASRGWGNEQFF
>TRBJ1-5|few|TRBV10-2|-
TGCGCCAGCAGTGAGTCGGGGACCAATCAGCCCCAGCATTTT
CASSESGTNQPQHF
>TRBJ2-3|few|TRBV7-2|-
TGTGCCAGCAGCCCCGTCAGGAGTTCTGGATCAGATACGCAGTATTTT
CASSPVRSSGSDTQYF
>TRBJ1-1|-|TRBV7-3|-
TGTGCCAGCAGCTTATACAGGGAGGGTACTGAAGCTTTCTTT
CASSLYREGTEAFF
>TRBJ2-7|few|TRBV6-1|-
TGTGCCAGCGGGACACCTGAGCAGTACTTC
CASGTPEQYF
>TRBJ2-3|many|TRBV29-1|TRBD2
TGCAGCGTTGAAGGCGGGAGGGGCACAGATACGCAGTATTTT
CSVEGGRGTDTQYF
>TRBJ2-5|-|TRBV12-3/TRBV12-4|-
TGTGCCAGCAGTACAAGTACGGCCGGCGAGACCCAGTACTTC
CASSTSTAGETQYF
>TRBJ2-5|few|TRBV6-1|-
TGTGCCAGCAGCCAATGGGACTCGGAGACCCAGTACTTC
CASSQWDSETQYF
>TRBJ2-1|-|TRBV5-6|-
TGTGCCAGCACGAGATCGGTAGGTGAGCAGTTCTTC
CASTRSVGEQFF
>TRBJ2-1|-|TRBV15|TRBD1
TGTGCCACCAGCTCCCGACAGGGGGATGAGCAGTTCTTC
CATSSRQGDEQFF
>TRBJ1-2|-|TRBV11-2|TRBD1
TGTGCCAGCAGCACCCCCAAGGGGGCCGGGCCAGAAGGCTACACCTTC
CASSTPKGAGPEGYTF
>TRBJ2-2|-|TRBV19|TRBD2
TGTGCCAGTACCCGACTAGCGGGAGGGCAATGGTACACCGGGGAGCTGTTTTTT
CASTRLAGGQWYTGELFF
>TRBJ2-1|few|TRBV5-1|-
TGCGCCAGCAGCTCGGAGCAGAGCTACAATGAGCAGTTCTTC
CASSSEQSYNEQFF